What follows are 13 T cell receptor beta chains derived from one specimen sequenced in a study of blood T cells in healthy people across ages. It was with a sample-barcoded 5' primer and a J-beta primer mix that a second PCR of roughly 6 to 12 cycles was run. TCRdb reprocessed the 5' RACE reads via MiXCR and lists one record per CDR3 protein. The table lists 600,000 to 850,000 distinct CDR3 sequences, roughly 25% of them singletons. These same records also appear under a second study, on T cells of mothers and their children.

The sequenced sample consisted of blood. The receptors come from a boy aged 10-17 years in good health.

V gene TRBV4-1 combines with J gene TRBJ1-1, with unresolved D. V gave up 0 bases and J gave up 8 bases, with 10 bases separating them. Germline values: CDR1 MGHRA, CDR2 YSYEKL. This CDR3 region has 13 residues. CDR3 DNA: TGCGCCAGCAGCCAAGATATGGCAGGAGAAGCTTTCTTT. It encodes CASSQDMAGEAFF.

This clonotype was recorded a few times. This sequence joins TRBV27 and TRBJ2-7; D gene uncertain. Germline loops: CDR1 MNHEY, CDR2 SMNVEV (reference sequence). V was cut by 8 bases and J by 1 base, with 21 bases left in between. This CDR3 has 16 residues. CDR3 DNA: TGTGCCAGCGCTAAAGCTAGAGGACCAAGGTCCTACGAGCAGTACTTC. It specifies CASAKARGPRSYEQYF.

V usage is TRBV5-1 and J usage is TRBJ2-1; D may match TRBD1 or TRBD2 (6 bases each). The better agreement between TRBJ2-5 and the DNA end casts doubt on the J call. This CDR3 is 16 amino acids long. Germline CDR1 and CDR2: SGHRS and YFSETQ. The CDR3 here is CASSFDVGGNQETQYF. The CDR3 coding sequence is TGCGCCAGCAGCTTTGATGTGGGGGGCAACCAAGAGACCCAGTACTTC.

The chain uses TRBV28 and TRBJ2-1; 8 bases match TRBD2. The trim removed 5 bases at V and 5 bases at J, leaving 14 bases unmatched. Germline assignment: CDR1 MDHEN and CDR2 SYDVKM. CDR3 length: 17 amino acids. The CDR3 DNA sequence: TGTGCCAGCAGTCCCCGACTAGCGCGAGATTACGACAATGAGCAGTTCTTC. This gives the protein CASSPRLARDYDNEQFF.

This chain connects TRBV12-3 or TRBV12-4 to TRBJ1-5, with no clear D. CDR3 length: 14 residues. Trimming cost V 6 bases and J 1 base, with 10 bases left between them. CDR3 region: CASSPEGSNQPQHF. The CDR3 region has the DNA TGTGCCAGCAGCCCAGAAGGGAGCAATCAGCCCCAGCATTTT.

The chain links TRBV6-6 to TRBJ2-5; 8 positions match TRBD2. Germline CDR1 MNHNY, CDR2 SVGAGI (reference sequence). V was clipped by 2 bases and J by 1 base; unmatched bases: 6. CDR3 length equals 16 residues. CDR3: CASSYDAGGIQETQYF. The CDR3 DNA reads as TGTGCCAGCAGTTACGACGCGGGGGGAATCCAAGAGACCCAGTACTTC.

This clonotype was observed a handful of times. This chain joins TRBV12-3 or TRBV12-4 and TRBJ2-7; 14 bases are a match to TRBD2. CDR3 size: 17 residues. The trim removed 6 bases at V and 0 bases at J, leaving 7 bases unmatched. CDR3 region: CASSPGLAGDPSYEQYF. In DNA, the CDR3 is TGTGCCAGCAGCCCGGGACTAGCGGGGGATCCCTCCTACGAGCAGTACTTC.

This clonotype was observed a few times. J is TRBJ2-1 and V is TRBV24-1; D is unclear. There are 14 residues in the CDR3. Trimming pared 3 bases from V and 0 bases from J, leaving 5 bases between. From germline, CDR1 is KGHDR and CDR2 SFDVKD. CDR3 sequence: CATSDVSSYNEQFF. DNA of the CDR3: TGTGCCACCAGTGATGTTAGCTCCTACAATGAGCAGTTCTTC.

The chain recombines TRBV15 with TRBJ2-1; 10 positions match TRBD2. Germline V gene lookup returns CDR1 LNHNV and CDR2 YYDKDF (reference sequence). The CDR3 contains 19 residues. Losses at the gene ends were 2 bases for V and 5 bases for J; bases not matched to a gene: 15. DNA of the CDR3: TGTGCCACCAGCAGACCCCCAACTTCTAGCGGGAGTTTCGACAATGAGCAGTTCTTC. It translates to CATSRPPTSSGSFDNEQFF.

The CDR3 nucleotides read TGCGCCAGCAGCACAGGGAAAGGACTAGCGGGAGACCCCTACGAGCAGTACTTC. This translates into CASSTGKGLAGDPYEQYF. This chain joins TRBV5-1 and TRBJ2-7; TRBD2 matches at 13 bases. CDR3 length: 18 amino acids. Germline CDR1 SGHRS, CDR2 YFSETQ. V shed 4 bases and J 2 bases; nucleotides not matched to a gene: 12.

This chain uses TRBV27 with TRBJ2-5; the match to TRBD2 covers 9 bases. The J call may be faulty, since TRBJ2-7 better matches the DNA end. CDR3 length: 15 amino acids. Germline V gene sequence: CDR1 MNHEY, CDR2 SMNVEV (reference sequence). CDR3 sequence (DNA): TGTGCCAGCAGTTTATCGAGCGGGAGGCCCTACGAGCAGTACTTC. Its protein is CASSLSSGRPYEQYF.

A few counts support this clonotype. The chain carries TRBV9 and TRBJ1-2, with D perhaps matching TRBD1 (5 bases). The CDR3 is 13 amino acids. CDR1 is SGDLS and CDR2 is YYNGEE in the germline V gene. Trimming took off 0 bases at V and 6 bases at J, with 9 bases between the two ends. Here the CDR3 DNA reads TGTGCCAGCAGCGTAGATGGGGCTGATGGCTACACCTTC. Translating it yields CASSVDGADGYTF.

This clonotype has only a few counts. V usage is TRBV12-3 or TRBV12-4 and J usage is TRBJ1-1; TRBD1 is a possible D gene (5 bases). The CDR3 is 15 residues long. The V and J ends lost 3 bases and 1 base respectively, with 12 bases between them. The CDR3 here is CASSLSGRKNTEAFF. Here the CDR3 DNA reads TGTGCCAGCAGTTTGTCGGGGCGGAAGAACACTGAAGCTTTCTTT.